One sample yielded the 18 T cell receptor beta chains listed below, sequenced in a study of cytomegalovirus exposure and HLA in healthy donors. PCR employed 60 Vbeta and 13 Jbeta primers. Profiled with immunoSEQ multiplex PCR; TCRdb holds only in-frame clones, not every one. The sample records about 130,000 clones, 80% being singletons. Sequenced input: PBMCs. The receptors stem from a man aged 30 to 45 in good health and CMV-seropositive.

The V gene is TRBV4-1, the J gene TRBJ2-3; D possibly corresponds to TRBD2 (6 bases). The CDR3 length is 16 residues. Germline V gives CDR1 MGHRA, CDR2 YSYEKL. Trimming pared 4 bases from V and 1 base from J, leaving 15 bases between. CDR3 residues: CASSPLVGGGTDTQYF. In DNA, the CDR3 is TGCGCCAGCAGCCCTCTAGTCGGAGGGGGCACAGATACGCAGTATTTT.

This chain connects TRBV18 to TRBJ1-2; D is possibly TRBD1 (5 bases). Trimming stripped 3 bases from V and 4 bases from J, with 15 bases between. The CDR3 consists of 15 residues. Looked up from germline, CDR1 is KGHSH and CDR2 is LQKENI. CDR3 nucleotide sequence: TGTGCCAGCTCACCCGGTCCGGGGGATGGCTATGGCTACACCTTC. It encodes CASSPGPGDGYGYTF.

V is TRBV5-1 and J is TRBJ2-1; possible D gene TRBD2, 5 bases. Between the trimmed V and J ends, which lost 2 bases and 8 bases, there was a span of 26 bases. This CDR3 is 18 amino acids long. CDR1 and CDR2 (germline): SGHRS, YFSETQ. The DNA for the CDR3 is TGCGCCAGCAGCTTAAGGGAGCGTGGGTCGCGGTCAGTTGATGAGCAGTTCTTC. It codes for CASSLRERGSRSVDEQFF.

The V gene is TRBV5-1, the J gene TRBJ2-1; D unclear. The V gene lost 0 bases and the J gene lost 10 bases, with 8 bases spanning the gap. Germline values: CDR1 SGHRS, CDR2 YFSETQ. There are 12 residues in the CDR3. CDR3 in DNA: TGCGCCAGCAGCTTGGCCCGTCAGGAGCAGTTCTTC. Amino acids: CASSLARQEQFF.

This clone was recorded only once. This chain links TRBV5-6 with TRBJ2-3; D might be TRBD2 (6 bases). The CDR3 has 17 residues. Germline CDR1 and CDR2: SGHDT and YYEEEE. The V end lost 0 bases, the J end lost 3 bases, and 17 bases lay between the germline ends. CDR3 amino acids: CASSLGRRDLGTDTQYF. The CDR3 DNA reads TGTGCCAGCAGCTTGGGTCGGAGGGATTTGGGTACAGATACGCAGTATTTT.

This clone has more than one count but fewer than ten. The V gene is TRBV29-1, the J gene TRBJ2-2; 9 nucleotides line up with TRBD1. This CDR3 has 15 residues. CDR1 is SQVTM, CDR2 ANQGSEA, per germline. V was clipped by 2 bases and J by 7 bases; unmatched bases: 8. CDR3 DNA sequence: TGCAGCGTTGAAACCCGGGACAGGGAGATCGGGGAGCTGTTTTTT. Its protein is CSVETRDREIGELFF.

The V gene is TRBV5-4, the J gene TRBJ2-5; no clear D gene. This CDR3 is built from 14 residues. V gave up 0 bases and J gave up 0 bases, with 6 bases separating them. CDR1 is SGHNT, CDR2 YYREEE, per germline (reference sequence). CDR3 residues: CASSLDPYQETQYF. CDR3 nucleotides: TGTGCCAGCAGCTTGGATCCGTACCAAGAGACCCAGTACTTC.

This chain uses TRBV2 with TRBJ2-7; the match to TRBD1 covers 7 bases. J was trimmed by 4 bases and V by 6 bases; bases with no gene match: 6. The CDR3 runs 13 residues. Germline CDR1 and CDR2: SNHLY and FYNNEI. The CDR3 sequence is CASSTGDGYEQYF. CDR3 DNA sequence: TGTGCCAGCAGCACAGGGGACGGGTACGAGCAGTACTTC.

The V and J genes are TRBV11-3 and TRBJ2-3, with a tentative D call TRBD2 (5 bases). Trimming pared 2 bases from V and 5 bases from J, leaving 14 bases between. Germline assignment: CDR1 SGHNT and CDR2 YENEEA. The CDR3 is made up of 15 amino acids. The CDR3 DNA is TGTGCCAGCAGCTTAAATACGGGGTTGGGAGATACGCAGTATTTT. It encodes CASSLNTGLGDTQYF.

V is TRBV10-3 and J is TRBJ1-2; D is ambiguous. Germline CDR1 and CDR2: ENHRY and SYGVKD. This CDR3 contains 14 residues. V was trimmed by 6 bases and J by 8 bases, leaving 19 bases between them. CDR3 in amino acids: CAIRAGYENNGYTF. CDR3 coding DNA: TGTGCCATCAGAGCAGGCTATGAAAATAACGGCTACACCTTC.

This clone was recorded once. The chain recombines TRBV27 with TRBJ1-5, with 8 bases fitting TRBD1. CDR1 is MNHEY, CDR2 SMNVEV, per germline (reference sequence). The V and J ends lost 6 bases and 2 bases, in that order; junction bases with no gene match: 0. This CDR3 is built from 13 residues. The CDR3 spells CASRGQGNQPQHF. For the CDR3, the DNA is TGTGCCAGCAGGGGACAGGGCAATCAGCCCCAGCATTTT.

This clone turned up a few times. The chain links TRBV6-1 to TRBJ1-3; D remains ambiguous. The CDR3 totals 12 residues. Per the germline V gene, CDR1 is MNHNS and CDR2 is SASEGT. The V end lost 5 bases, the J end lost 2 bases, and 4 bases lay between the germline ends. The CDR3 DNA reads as TGTGCCAGCAGTCAAACTGGAAACACCATATATTTT. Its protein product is CASSQTGNTIYF.

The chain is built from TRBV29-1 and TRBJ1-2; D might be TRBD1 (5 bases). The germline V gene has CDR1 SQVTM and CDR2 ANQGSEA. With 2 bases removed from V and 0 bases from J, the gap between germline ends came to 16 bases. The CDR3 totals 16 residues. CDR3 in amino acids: CSVETRAGMANYGYTF. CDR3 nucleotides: TGCAGCGTTGAAACGAGAGCAGGGATGGCTAACTATGGCTACACCTTC.

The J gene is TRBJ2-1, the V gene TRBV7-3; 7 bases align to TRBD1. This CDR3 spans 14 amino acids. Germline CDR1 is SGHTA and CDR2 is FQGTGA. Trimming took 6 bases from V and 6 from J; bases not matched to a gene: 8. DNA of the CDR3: TGTGCCAGCAGTCCAAACAGGGGCTCCAATGAGCAGTTCTTC. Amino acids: CASSPNRGSNEQFF.

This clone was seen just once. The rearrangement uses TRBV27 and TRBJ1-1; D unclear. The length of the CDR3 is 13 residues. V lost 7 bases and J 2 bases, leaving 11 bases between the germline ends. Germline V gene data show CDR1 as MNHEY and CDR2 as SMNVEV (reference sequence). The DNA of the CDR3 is TGTGCCAGCACCCTAGGTCGAAACACTGAAGCTTTCTTT. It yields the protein CASTLGRNTEAFF.

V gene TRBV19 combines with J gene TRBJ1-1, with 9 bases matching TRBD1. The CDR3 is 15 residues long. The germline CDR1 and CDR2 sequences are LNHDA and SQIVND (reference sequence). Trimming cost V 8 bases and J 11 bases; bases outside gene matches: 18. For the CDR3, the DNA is TGTGCCAGTCGTAAATACCCCGGACAGGGGACCGCTGCTTTCTTT. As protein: CASRKYPGQGTAAFF.

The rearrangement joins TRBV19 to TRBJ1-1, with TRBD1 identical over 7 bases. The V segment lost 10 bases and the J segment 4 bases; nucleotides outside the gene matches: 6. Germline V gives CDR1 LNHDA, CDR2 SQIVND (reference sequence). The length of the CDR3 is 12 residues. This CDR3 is CATQGEVTEAFF. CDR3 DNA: TGTGCCACCCAGGGGGAGGTCACTGAAGCTTTCTTT. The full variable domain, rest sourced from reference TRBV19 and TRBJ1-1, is DGGITQSPKYLFRKEGQNVTLSCEQNLNHDAMYWYRQDPGQGLRLIYYSQIVNDFQKGDIAEGYSVSREKKESFPLTVTSAQKNPTAFYLCATQGEVTEAFFGQGTRLTVV.

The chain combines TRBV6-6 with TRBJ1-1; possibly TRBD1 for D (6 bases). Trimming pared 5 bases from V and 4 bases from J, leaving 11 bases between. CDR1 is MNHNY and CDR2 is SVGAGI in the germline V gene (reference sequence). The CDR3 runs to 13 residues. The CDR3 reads CASSVRGGTEAFF. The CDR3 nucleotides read TGTGCCAGCAGTGTGAGGGGGGGCACTGAAGCTTTCTTT.